In its sample, the clone carrying this TCR beta chain was seen many times. Its antigen is unidentified. The CDR3 runs to 15 residues. The V and J ends lost 1 base and 1 base respectively, with 8 bases between them. Germline CDR1 SGHRS, CDR2 YFSETQ. Memory CD4+ cells were defined as CD4+CD45RO+CD25-. The study, taken as a whole, reports: Tumor Treg TCRs overlapped most with tumor naive CD4+ cells. Tumor memory CD4+ T cell TCR gene usage was found to cluster with blood and lymph node memory CD4+ cells and with lymph node naive CD4+ cells.

TCRdb reprocessed the 5' RACE reads with MiXCR, giving one entry per CDR3 protein. The table records tens of thousands of distinct CDR3 sequences, about 28% of them present only once. The sequence came from a female donor with breast cancer. The chain combines TRBV5-1 with TRBJ2-2; D perhaps matches TRBD2 (5 bases). The sequenced sample was tumor-infiltrating memory CD4+ T cells sorted from the breast tumor. As to subset: memory CD4+ T cells, CD4+CD45RO+CD25-. In DNA, the CDR3 is TGCGCCAGCAGCTTGATCGGGGAGAACACCGGGGAGCTGTTTTTT. Translated: CASSLIGENTGELFF.